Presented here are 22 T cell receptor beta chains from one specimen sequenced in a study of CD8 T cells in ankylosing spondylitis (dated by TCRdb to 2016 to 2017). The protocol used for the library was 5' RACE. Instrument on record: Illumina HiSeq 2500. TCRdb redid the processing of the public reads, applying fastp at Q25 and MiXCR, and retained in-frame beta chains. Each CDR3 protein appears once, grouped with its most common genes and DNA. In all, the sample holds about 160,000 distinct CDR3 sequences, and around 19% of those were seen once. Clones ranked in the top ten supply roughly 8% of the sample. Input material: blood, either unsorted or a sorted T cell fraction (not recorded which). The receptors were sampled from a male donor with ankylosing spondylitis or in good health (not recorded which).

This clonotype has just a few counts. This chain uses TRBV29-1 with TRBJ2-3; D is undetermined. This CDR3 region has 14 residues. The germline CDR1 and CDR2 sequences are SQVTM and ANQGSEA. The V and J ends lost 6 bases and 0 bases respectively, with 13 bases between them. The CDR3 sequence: CSVRRITSTDTQYF. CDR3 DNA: TGCAGCGTGCGAAGAATCACTAGCACAGATACGCAGTATTTT.

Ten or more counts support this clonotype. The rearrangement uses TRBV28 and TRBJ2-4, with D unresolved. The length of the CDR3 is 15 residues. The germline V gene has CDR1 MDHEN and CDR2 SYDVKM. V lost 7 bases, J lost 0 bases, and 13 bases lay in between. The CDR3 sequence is CASTSPGIAKNIQYF. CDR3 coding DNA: TGTGCCAGCACCTCTCCTGGCATAGCCAAAAACATTCAGTACTTC.

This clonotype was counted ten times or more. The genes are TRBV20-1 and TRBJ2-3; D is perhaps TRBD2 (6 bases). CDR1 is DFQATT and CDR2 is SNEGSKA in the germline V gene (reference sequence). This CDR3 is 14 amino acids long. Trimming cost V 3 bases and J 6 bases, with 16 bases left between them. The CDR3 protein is CSARPSGWEDTQYF. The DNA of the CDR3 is TGCAGTGCTAGGCCAAGCGGGTGGGAGGATACGCAGTATTTT.

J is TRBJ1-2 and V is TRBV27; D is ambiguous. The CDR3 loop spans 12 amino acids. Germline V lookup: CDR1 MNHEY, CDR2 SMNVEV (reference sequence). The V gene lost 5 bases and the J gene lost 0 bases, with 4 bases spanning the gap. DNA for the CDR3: TGTGCCAGCAGTGGAACTAACTATGGCTACACCTTC. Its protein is CASSGTNYGYTF.

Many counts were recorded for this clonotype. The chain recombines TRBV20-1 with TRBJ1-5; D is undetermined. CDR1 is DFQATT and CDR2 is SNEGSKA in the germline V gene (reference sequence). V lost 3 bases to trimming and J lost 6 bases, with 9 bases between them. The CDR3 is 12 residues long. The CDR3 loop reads CSASAGSQPQHF. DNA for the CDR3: TGCAGTGCTAGCGCGGGAAGTCAGCCCCAGCATTTT.

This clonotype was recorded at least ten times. CDR3: CSVWGGTTGELFF. The CDR3 DNA follows: TGCAGCGTCTGGGGGGGGACCACCGGGGAGCTGTTTTTT. The rearrangement links TRBV29-1 to TRBJ2-2; 7 nucleotides line up with TRBD2. Germline trimming cut 6 bases from V and 4 bases from J; bases unmatched to any gene: 5. Germline-derived CDR1 and CDR2 are SQVTM and ANQGSEA. This CDR3 contains 13 residues.

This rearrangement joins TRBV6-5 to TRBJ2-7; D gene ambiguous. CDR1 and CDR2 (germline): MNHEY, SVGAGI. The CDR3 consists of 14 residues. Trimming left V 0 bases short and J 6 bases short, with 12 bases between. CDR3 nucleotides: TGTGCCAGCAGTTACTCGAACAGTTTCACCGAGCAGTACTTC. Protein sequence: CASSYSNSFTEQYF.

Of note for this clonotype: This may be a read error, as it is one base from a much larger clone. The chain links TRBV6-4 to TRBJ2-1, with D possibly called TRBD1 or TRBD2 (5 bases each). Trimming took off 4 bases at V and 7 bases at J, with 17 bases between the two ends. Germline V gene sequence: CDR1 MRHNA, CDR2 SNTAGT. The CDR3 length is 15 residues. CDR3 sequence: CASSGSWKGTNEQFF. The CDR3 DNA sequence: TGTGCCAGCAGTGGCTCGTGGAAAGGGACGAATGAGCAGTTCTTC.

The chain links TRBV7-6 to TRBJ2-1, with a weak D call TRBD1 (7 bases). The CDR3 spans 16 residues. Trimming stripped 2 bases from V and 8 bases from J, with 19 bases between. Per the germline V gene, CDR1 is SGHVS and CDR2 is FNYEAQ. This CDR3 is CASSLMGAGGIDEQFF. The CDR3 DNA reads TGTGCCAGCAGCTTAATGGGGGCAGGGGGGATCGATGAGCAGTTCTTC.

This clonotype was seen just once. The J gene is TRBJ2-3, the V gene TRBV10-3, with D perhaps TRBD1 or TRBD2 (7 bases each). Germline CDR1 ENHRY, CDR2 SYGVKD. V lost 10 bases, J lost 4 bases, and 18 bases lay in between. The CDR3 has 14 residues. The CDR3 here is CATGGDSRADTQYF. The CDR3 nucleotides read TGTGCCACAGGGGGGGACAGTCGCGCAGATACGCAGTATTTT.

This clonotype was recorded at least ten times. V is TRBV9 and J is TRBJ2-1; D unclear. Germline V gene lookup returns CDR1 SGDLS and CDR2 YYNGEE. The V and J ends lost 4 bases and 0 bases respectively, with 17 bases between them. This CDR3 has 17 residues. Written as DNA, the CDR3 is TGTGCCAGCAGCTCACCGACCAAATCTAGCTCCTACAATGAGCAGTTCTTC. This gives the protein CASSSPTKSSSYNEQFF.

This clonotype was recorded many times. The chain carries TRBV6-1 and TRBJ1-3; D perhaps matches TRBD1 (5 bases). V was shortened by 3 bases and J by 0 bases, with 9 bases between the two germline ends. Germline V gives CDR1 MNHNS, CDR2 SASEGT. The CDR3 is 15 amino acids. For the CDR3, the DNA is TGTGCCAGCAGTGAGGACATCTCCTCTGGAAACACCATATATTTT. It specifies CASSEDISSGNTIYF.

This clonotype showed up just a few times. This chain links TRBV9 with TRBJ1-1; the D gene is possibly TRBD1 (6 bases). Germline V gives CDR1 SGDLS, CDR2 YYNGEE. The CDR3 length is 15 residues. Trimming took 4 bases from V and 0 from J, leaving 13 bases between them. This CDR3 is CASSYEGDMNTEAFF. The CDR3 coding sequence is TGTGCCAGCAGCTATGAAGGGGACATGAACACTGAAGCTTTCTTT. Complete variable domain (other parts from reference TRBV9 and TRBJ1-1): DSGVTQTPKHLITATGQRVTLRCSPRSGDLSVYWYQQSLDQGLQFLIQYYNGEERAKGNILERFSAQQFPDLHSELNLSSLELGDSALYFCASSYEGDMNTEAFFGQGTRLTVV.

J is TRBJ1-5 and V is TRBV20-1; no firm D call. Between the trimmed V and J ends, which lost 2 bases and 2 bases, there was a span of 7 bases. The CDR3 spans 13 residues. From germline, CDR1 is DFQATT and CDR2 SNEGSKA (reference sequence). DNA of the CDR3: TGCAGTGCTAGAAGGCCAGGCAATCAGCCCCAGCATTTT. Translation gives CSARRPGNQPQHF.

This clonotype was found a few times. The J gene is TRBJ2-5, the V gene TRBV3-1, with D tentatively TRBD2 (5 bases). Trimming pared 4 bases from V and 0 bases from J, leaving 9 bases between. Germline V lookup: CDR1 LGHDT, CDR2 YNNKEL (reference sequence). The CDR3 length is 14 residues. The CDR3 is CASSPWRDQETQYF. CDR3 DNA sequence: TGTGCCAGCAGCCCCTGGCGGGACCAAGAGACCCAGTACTTC.

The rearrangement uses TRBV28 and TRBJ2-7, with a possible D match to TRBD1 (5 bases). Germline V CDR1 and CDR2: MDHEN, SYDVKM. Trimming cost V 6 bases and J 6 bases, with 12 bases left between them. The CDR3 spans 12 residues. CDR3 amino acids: CASRHDSPEQYF. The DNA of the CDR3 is TGTGCCAGCAGGCACGACAGTCCCGAGCAGTACTTC.

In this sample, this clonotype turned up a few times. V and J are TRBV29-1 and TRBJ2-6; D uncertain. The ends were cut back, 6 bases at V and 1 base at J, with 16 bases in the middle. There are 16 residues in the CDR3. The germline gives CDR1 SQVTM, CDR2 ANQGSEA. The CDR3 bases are TGCAGCGTCTTCCCCCACGACGGATCTGGGGCCAACGTCCTGACTTTC. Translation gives CSVFPHDGSGANVLTF.

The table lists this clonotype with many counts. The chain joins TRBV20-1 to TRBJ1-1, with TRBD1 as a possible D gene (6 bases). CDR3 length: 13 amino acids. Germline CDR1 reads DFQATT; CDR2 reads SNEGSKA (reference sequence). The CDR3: CGTRGPMNTEAFF. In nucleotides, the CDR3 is TGCGGGACAAGGGGTCCGATGAACACTGAAGCTTTCTTT.

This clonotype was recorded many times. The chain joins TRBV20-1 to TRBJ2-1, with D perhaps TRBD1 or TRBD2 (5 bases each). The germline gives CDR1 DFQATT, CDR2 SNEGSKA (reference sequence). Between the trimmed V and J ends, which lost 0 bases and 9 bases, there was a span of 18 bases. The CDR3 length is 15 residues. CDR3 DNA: TGCAGTGCTAGAGACGGAACTCTGGGGGAGACTGAGCAGTTCTTC. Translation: CSARDGTLGETEQFF.

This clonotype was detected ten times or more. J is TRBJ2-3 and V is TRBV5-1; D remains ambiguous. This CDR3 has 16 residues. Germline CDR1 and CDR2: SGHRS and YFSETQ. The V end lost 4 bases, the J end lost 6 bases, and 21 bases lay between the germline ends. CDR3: CASSQTRNNLRDTQYF. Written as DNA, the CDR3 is TGCGCCAGCAGCCAAACCCGCAACAACCTTAGGGATACGCAGTATTTT.

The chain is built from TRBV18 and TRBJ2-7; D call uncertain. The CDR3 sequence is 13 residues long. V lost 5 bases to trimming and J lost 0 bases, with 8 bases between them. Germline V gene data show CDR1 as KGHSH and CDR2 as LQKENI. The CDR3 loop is CASSTDLSYEQYF. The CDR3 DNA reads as TGTGCCAGCTCAACTGACCTCTCCTACGAGCAGTACTTC.

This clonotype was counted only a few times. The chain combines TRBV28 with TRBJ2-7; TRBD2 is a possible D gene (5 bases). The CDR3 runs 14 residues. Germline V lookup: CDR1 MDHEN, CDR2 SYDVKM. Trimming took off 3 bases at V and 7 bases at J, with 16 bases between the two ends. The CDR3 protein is CASSFSYGVGEQYF. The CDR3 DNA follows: TGTGCCAGCAGTTTTTCCTACGGGGTCGGGGAGCAGTACTTC.